This record looks at one TCR beta chain sequence and its context. Its antigen remains unidentified. At one boundary the junction diverges from the germline segment, which might be a read error. This record belongs to a study of esophageal squamous cell carcinoma under preoperative chemotherapy (dated by TCRdb to 2016 to 2019). Regarding the complete study: Both tumor-infiltrating lymphocytes and peripheral blood T cells had their TCR repertoires profiled in the study. In patients with esophageal squamous cell carcinoma, the study looked at what paclitaxel-nedaplatin chemotherapy did to T-cell receptor repertoires. A few patients with primary esophageal squamous cell carcinoma made up the cohort. Repertoires from samples taken before paclitaxel-nedaplatin therapy were compared with repertoires from samples taken after paclitaxel-nedaplatin therapy.

From the cysteine up to the phenylalanine, the CDR3 has a length of 15 residues. The DNA shown is the 45-base CDR3, in frame from base 1. CDR1 and CDR2, looked up from the germline V gene, are SGHVS and FNYEAQ. The time point label on this specimen signifies: before preoperative PTX-NDP chemotherapy. Patients received paclitaxel-nedaplatin as preoperative chemotherapy before surgery. Receptor libraries were prepared by PCR. Sequencing took place on a HiSeq X Ten. TCR repertoires were characterized by high-throughput sequencing. TCRdb reworked the public reads: Q25 trimming with fastp, MiXCR clone assembly, productive beta chains retained. Identical CDR3 proteins give one entry, which carries the most common genes and DNA. The sample table lists about 30,000 distinct CDR3 sequences, roughly 48% of them with a count of one. Of the sample, about 12% falls within the top ten clones. Summary of the overall study and its limitations: Clonotype frequencies shifted immediately and substantially under paclitaxel-nedaplatin therapy, and abundant clones were more likely to contract than to amplify. TCR diversity increased significantly in peripheral T cells after chemotherapy, but not in tumor-infiltrating lymphocytes. The cohort was small, with only five patients with esophageal squamous cell carcinoma analyzed. Post-treatment tumor-infiltrating lymphocytes appeared partly derived from peripheral T cells migrating into the tumor, not solely from local clonal changes.

This sequence originates from a human donor with esophageal squamous cell carcinoma. The donor label of this sample is uncertain. The sequence is built from TRBV7-6 and TRBJ2-5; confidence is insufficient to name the D gene. The biological material was taken from a patient given preoperative chemotherapy. The CDR3 protein: CASSLGMGGKDTQYF. The bases read TGTGCCAGCAGCTTGGGTATGGGCGGCAAAGACACCCAGTACTTC.